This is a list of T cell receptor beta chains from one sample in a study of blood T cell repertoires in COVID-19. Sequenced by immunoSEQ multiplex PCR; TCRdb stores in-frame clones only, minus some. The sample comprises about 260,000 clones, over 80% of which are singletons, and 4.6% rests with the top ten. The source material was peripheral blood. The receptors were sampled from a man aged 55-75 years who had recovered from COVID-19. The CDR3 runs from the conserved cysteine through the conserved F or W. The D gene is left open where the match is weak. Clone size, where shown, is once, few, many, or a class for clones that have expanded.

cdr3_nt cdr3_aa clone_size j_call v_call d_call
TGCGCCAGCAGCCCAAGACTGGCCACAGATACGCAGTATTTT CASSPRLATDTQYF . TRBJ2-3 TRBV4-1 .
TGTGCCAGCAGTCCAGGGACAGGGGCCGGCTATGGCTACACCTTC CASSPGTGAGYGYTF . TRBJ1-2 TRBV27 TRBD1
TGTGCCAGCAGTCCCCGACAGGGGGCCGACGAGCAGTACTTC CASSPRQGADEQYF . TRBJ2-7 TRBV25-1 TRBD1
TGTGCCAGCAGCCAGGGACTAGCGGACAAAAACATTCAGTACTTC CASSQGLADKNIQYF . TRBJ2-4 TRBV5-8 TRBD2
TGTGCCAGCAGCCCGAATGAAAAACTGTTTTTT CASSPNEKLFF . TRBJ1-4 TRBV28 .
TGTGCCAGCCGCGGTGAGTACGAGCAGTACTTC CASRGEYEQYF . TRBJ2-7 TRBV18 .
TGCAGCGTCGCGGGGGACCTCTATGGCTACACCTTC CSVAGDLYGYTF . TRBJ1-2 TRBV29-1 .
TGTGCCTGGAGTACGATGACAGGGGGACAGCCCCAGCATTTT CAWSTMTGGQPQHF . TRBJ1-5 TRBV30 TRBD1
TGTGCCAGCAGCCTCCTACGTAAGCTTTACCAAGAGACCCAGTACTTC CASSLLRKLYQETQYF . TRBJ2-5 TRBV5-6 .
TGTGCCAGCTCCGCGGGAGGGAGAAGTGAAAAACTGTTTTTT CASSAGGRSEKLFF . TRBJ1-4 TRBV18 .
TGTGCCAGCAGAGTGGATCCCCGAGGCGTCTTCTCGCAGTATTTT CASRVDPRGVFSQYF . TRBJ2-3 TRBV6-5 .
TGTGCCAGCATACGGGGGAGGGGAACTGAAGCTTTCTTT CASIRGRGTEAFF once TRBJ1-1 TRBV2 .
TGTGCCAGCAGGGGCCCGCACTCGGACGAGCAGTACTTC CASRGPHSDEQYF few TRBJ2-7 TRBV6-6 .
TGCGCCAGCAAACCTACGAAGGGGAACTATGGCTACACCTTC CASKPTKGNYGYTF few TRBJ1-2 TRBV4-1 .
TGTGCCAGCAGCCACCCTGGCAGGGGGCGAGGCAATGAGCAGTTCTTC CASSHPGRGRGNEQFF . TRBJ2-1 TRBV14 TRBD1
TGTGCCAGCAGTTTCGCAGGGAGGGGCACTGAAGCTTTCTTT CASSFAGRGTEAFF . TRBJ1-1 TRBV6-5 .
TGTGTCAGAAGCACTCTAGCGGAGCTAATTCACAATGAGCAGTTCTTC CVRSTLAELIHNEQFF . TRBJ2-1 TRBV7-5 .
TGTGCCAGCAGCTCTAACTCGGGACAGGGAAGAGCTTTCTTT CASSSNSGQGRAFF few TRBJ1-1 TRBV7-8 TRBD1
TGTGCCAGCAGTTTAGAGGGCATAAGACTAGGGCAGCAGTTCTTC CASSLEGIRLGQQFF . TRBJ2-1 TRBV27 .
TGTGCCTGTTCGGCAGAAGGACTTCGCGAGCAGTACTTC CACSAEGLREQYF . TRBJ2-7 TRBV10-3 .
TGTGCCATCAGTGAGTACCAGGGGGCTGGGGAGACCCAGTACTTC CAISEYQGAGETQYF . TRBJ2-5 TRBV10-3 TRBD1
TGCGCCAGCAGCTCCGGGACTAGCGGGAGCCCATCCTACAATGAGCAGTTCTTC CASSSGTSGSPSYNEQFF . TRBJ2-1 TRBV5-1 TRBD2
TGTGCCAGCAGCATCGGGCCCGGGCTAGCGGTCACAGATACGCAGTATTTT CASSIGPGLAVTDTQYF . TRBJ2-3 TRBV3-1/TRBV3-2 TRBD2
TGTGCCAGCAGCCAATCTAGCGGGAGTGAGACCCAGTACTTC CASSQSSGSETQYF . TRBJ2-5 TRBV3-1/TRBV3-2 TRBD2
TGTGCCAGCAGTGAAGCGGAGGCACAGAACCAAGAGACCCAGTACTTC CASSEAEAQNQETQYF . TRBJ2-5 TRBV2 .
TGTGCCAGCAGCCGACAGGGCGGAAACACCATATATTTT CASSRQGGNTIYF once TRBJ1-3 TRBV5-6 TRBD1
TGCGCCAGCAGCCAACCAAGGGAGCATCCGGGCAATGAGCAGTTCTTC CASSQPREHPGNEQFF . TRBJ2-1 TRBV4-1 .
TGTGCCAGCAGCGTATCTAGTAGCACGGAGACCCAGTACTTC CASSVSSSTETQYF . TRBJ2-5 TRBV9 .
TGCGCCAGCAGCTCGGGACTAGGGAACACCGGGGAGCTGTTTTTT CASSSGLGNTGELFF once TRBJ2-2 TRBV5-1 TRBD2
TGTGCCATCCAGGGGCGCCTCAGTTCCGAGCAGTACTTC CAIQGRLSSEQYF . TRBJ2-7 TRBV6-6 .
TGTGCCAGCAACGCTGAAGGGACAGGGGAACTTCGGGAGCAGTTCTTC CASNAEGTGELREQFF . TRBJ2-1 TRBV11-2 TRBD1
TGTGCCAGCTCAGGACAGGGGGTCGCAAATGAAAAACTGTTTTTT CASSGQGVANEKLFF . TRBJ1-4 TRBV18 TRBD1
TGCGCCAGCAGCTTATCGACAGGGACGCCCAAAAACATTCAGTACTTC CASSLSTGTPKNIQYF . TRBJ2-4 TRBV5-1 TRBD1
TGTGCCAGCAGTTACCCCATGAATCAGCCCCAGCATTTT CASSYPMNQPQHF . TRBJ1-5 TRBV6-6 .
TGCGCCAGCAGCTTGGGCACAGCTCCTTCTGGAAACACCATATATTTT CASSLGTAPSGNTIYF once TRBJ1-3 TRBV5-1 .
TGTGCCAGCAGCAACCTGTGGACAGCCGTGGATAGCAATCAGCCCCAGCATTTT CASSNLWTAVDSNQPQHF . TRBJ1-5 TRBV21-1 .
TGTGCCAGCTCTACAGGGGGCCTACCTAATGAAAAACTGTTTTTT CASSTGGLPNEKLFF . TRBJ1-4 TRBV19 TRBD1
TGTGCCAGCAGTTATCGGCGTTTCGGGTCTAACACTGAAGCTTTCTTT CASSYRRFGSNTEAFF once TRBJ1-1 TRBV6-5 .
TGTGCCAGCAGCTTATGTGGCAGGGTAGGGGCCAAAAACATTCAGTACTTC CASSLCGRVGAKNIQYF . TRBJ2-4 TRBV7-6 .
TGTGCCTGGAGTGTGAGAGGCGGACAGGGTCACTATGGCTACACCTTC CAWSVRGGQGHYGYTF . TRBJ1-2 TRBV30 TRBD1
TGTGCCAGTTCAGGGCAGAGTCTCTTAGCCAAAAACATTCAGTACTTC CASSGQSLLAKNIQYF . TRBJ2-4 TRBV19 .
TGTGCCAGCAGCTCTGACAAACAGGGAAGCAATCAGCCCCAGCATTTT CASSSDKQGSNQPQHF . TRBJ1-5 TRBV7-9 .
TGTGCCAGCAGTGATATTTGGCAGGGCTTGGCCAAAAACATTCAGTACTTC CASSDIWQGLAKNIQYF . TRBJ2-4 TRBV2 .
TGTGCCAGCAGCCCACGAGGCGGAGAAGATACGCAGTATTTT CASSPRGGEDTQYF . TRBJ2-3 TRBV7-9 .
TGTGCCAGCAGCGTTACTGGGCAGAACACTGAAGCTTTCTTT CASSVTGQNTEAFF few TRBJ1-1 TRBV9 .
TGTGCCAGTAACCCACAGGGGGTGCACTATGGCTACACCTTC CASNPQGVHYGYTF . TRBJ1-2 TRBV19 TRBD1